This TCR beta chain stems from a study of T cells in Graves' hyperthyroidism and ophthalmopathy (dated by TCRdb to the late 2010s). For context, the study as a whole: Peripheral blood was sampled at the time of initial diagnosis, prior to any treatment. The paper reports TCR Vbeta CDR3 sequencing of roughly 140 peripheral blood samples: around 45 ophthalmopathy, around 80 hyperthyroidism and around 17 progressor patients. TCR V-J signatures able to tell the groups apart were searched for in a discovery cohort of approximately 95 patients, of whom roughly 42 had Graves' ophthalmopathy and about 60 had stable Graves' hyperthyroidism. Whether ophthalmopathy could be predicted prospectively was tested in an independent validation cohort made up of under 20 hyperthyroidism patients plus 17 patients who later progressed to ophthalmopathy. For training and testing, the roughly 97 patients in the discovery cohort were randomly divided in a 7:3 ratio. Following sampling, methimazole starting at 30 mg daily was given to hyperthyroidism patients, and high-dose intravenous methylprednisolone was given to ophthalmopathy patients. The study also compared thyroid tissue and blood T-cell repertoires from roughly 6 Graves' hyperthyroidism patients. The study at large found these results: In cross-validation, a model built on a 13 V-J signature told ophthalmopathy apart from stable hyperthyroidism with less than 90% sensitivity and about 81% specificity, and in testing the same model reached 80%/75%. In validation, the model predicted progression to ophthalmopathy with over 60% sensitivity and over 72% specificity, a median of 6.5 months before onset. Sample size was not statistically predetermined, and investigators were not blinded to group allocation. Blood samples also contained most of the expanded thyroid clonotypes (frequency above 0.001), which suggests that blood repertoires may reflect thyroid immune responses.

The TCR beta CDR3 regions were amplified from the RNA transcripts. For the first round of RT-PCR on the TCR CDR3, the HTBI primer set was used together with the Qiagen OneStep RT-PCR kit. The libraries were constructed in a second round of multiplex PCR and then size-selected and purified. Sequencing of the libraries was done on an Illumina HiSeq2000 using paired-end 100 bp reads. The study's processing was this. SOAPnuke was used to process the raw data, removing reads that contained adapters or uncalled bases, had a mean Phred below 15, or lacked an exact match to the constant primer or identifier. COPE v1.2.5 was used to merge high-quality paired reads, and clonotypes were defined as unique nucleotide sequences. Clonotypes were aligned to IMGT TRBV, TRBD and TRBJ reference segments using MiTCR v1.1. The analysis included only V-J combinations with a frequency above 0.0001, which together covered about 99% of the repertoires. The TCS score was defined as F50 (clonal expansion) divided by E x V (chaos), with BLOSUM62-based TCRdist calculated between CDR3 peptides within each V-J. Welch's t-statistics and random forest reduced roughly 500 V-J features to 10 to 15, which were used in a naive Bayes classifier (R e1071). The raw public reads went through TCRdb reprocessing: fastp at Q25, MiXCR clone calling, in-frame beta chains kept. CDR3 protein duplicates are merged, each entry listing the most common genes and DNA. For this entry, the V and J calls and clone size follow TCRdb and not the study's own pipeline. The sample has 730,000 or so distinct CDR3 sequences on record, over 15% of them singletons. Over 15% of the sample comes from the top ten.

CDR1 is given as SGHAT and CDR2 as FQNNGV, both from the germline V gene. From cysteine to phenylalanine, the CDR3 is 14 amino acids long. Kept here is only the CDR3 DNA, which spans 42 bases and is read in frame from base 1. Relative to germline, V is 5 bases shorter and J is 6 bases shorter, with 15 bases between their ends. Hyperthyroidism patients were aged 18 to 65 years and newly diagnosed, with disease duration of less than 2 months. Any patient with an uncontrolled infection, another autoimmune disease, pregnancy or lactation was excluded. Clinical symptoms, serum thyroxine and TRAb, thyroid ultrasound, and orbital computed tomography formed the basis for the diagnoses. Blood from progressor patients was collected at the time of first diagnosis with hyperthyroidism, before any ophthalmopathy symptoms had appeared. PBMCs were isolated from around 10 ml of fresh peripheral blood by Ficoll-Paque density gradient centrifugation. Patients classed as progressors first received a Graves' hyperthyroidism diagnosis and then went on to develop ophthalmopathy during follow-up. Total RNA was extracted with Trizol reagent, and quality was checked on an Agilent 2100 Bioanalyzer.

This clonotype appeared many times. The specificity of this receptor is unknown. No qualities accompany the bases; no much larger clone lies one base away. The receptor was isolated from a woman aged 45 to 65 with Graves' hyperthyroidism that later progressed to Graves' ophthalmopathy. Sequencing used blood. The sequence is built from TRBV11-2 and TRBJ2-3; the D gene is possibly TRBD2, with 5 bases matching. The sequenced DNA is TGTGCCAGCAGCCCCCTCCGTCGGGGTGATACGCAGTATTTT. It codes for CASSPLRRGDTQYF.